Below, 11 T cell receptor beta chains from the same sample are listed, as sequenced in a study of post-analysis software for immune sequencing data. The study, taken as a whole, reports: Patients carried several TRBV segments more frequently than controls did, and TRBV5-6, TRBV5-1 and TRBV20-1 were among them.

The TCR beta cDNA libraries contained unique molecular identifiers. Each CDR3 protein is one row after TCRdb ran MiXCR on the PCR reads. The table lists about 430,000 distinct CDR3 sequences, approximately 38% of them singletons, with approximately 7.7% in the top ten. These TCRs' antigens remain unknown. The sequencing sample was made of blood. Receptor source: a girl aged 2 to 9 with multiple sclerosis.

This clonotype was seen a few times. This chain connects TRBV27 to TRBJ2-7; TRBD1 matches 7 bases. V lost 5 bases to trimming and J lost 2 bases; unmatched junction nucleotides: 6. This CDR3 is 14 amino acids long. Germline V gene lookup returns CDR1 MNHEY and CDR2 SMNVEV (reference sequence). CDR3 nucleotide sequence: TGTGCCAGCAGTCACAGGGGCCTAACCTACGAGCAGTACTTC. This gives the protein CASSHRGLTYEQYF.

This clonotype came up a few times. The gene calls are TRBV6-6 and TRBJ2-3; D call uncertain. The V gene lost 6 bases and the J gene lost 5 bases, with 9 bases spanning the gap. CDR3 length: 12 amino acids. Germline V CDR1 and CDR2: MNHNY, SVGAGI (reference sequence). This chain's CDR3 is CASSPRVDTQYF. CDR3 nucleotide sequence: TGTGCCAGCAGCCCCCGGGTAGATACGCAGTATTTT.

The chain combines TRBV18 with TRBJ2-1; 9 nucleotides line up with TRBD2. The CDR3 loop spans 17 amino acids. Germline-derived CDR1 and CDR2 are KGHSH and LQKENI. V was clipped by 1 base and J by 0 bases; unmatched bases: 4. The chain's CDR3 is CASSPLTSGYSYNEQFF. In DNA, the CDR3 is TGTGCCAGCTCACCACTGACTAGCGGATACTCCTACAATGAGCAGTTCTTC.

The sample holds one count of this clonotype. A much larger clone lies one base from this, so it may be a read error. The chain recombines TRBV20-1 with TRBJ2-7; 14 bases map to TRBD2. Germline CDR1 DFQATT, CDR2 SNEGSKA (reference sequence). This CDR3 has 14 residues. The CDR3 DNA is TGCAATGCTACCGGACTAGCGGGAGGCTACGAGCAGTACTTC. Protein product: CNATGLAGGYEQYF.

The chain links TRBV2 to TRBJ1-4, with D hard to call. Germline V gene data show CDR1 as SNHLY and CDR2 as FYNNEI. Trimming pared 2 bases from V and 5 bases from J, leaving 12 bases between. The CDR3 spans 15 residues. The CDR3 nucleotides read TGTGCCAGCAGTGAACGGGCAGAAAGAAATGAAAAACTGTTTTTT. Translated, it gives CASSERAERNEKLFF. The variable domain in full, with the rest retrieved from reference TRBV2 and TRBJ1-4, is EPEVTQTPSHQVTQMGQEVILRCVPISNHLYFYWYRQILGQKVEFLVSFYNNEISEKSEIFDDQFSVERPDGSNFTLKIRSTKLEDSAMYFCASSERAERNEKLFFGSGTQLSVL.

This rearrangement joins TRBV7-2 to TRBJ1-4, with 8 bases fitting TRBD1. Trimming took 6 bases from V and 7 from J; bases not matched to a gene: 7. The CDR3 sequence is 14 residues long. Germline V gene sequence: CDR1 SGHTA, CDR2 FQGNSA. CDR3 region: CASSSRQGAEKLFF. The DNA of the CDR3 is TGTGCCAGCAGTTCCAGGCAGGGGGCTGAAAAACTGTTTTTT.

The chain links TRBV28 to TRBJ2-7; the D call may be TRBD1 or TRBD2 (6 bases each). V was pared by 3 bases and J by 2 bases, with 14 bases between. The CDR3 is made up of 15 amino acids. Germline V gives CDR1 MDHEN, CDR2 SYDVKM. The CDR3 region has the DNA TGTGCCAGCAGTTTGTTCGGGGGCCGGGCCTACGAGCAGTACTTC. This codes for CASSLFGGRAYEQYF.

This clonotype has only a few counts. The gene calls are TRBV3-1 and TRBJ2-7, with 9 nucleotides matching TRBD1. The CDR3 is made up of 16 amino acids. CDR1 and CDR2 (germline): LGHDT, YNNKEL (reference sequence). V was pared by 4 bases and J by 2 bases, with 9 bases of the junction left unmatched. The CDR3 DNA reads TGTGCCAGCAGCCCACTCGGGGGGACAGGGCCCTACGAGCAGTACTTC. The encoded protein is CASSPLGGTGPYEQYF.

The rearrangement joins TRBV10-3 to TRBJ1-4, with a possible D match to TRBD1 (5 bases). The length of the CDR3 is 14 residues. CDR1 and CDR2 from the germline V gene are ENHRY and SYGVKD. The germline V and J ends were trimmed by 9 bases and 4 bases, with 15 bases remaining between them. CDR3 sequence reads: CAIRNQGNNEKLFF. The CDR3 DNA reads as TGTGCCATTCGAAATCAGGGCAATAATGAAAAACTGTTTTTT.

This clonotype was detected a few times. Here the CDR3 DNA reads TGCGCCAGCAGCTTGCGACAGGGATACGATACGCAGTATTTT. The encoded protein is CASSLRQGYDTQYF. The chain links TRBV5-1 to TRBJ2-3; 7 bases agree with TRBD1. The CDR3 is 14 residues long. Germline V lookup: CDR1 SGHRS, CDR2 YFSETQ. Trimming took 1 base from V and 6 from J; bases not matched to a gene: 5.

The V gene is TRBV20-1, the J gene TRBJ2-3; 8 nucleotides match TRBD1. The J segment lost 6 bases and the V segment lost 7 bases, leaving 9 bases of the junction unmatched. The CDR3 has 13 residues. Germline V gene lookup returns CDR1 DFQATT and CDR2 SNEGSKA (reference sequence). The CDR3 loop is CSGWSGGSDTQYF. The CDR3 nucleotides are TGCAGTGGATGGTCAGGGGGCTCGGATACGCAGTATTTT.